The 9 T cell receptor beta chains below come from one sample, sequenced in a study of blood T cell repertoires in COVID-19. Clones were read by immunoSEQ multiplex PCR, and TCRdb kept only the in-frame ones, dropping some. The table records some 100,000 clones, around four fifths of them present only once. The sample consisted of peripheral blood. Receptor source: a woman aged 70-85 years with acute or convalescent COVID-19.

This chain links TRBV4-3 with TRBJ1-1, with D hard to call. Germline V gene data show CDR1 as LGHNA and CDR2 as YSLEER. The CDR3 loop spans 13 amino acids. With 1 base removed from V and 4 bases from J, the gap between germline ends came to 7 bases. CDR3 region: CASSQVPSTEAFF. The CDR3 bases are TGCGCCAGCAGCCAAGTCCCCTCCACTGAAGCTTTCTTT.

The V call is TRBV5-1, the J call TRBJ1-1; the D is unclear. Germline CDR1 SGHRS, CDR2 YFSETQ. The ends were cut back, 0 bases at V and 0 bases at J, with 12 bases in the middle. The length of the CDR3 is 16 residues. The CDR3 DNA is TGCGCCAGCAGCTTGGACAGTTGGTCTATGAACACTGAAGCTTTCTTT. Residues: CASSLDSWSMNTEAFF.

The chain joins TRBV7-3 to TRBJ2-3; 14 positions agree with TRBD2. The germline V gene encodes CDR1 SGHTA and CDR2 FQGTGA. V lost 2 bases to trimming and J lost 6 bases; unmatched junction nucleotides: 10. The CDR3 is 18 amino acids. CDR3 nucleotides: TGTGCCAGCAGCTTAGCCCCTGGGACTAGCGGGGGAAGGGATACGCAGTATTTT. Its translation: CASSLAPGTSGGRDTQYF.

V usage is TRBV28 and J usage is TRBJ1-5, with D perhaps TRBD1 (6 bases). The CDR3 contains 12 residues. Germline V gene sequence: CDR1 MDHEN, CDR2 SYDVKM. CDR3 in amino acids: CACRGGNQPQHF. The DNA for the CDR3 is TGTGCTTGCAGGGGAGGCAATCAGCCCCAGCATTTT.

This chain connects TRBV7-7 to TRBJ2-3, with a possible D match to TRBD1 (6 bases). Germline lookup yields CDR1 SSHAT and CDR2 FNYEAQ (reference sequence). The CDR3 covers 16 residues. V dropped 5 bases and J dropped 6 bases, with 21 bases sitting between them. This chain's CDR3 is CASSQGTVQFGDTQYF. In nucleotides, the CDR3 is TGTGCCAGCAGCCAGGGGACGGTTCAATTCGGGGATACGCAGTATTTT.

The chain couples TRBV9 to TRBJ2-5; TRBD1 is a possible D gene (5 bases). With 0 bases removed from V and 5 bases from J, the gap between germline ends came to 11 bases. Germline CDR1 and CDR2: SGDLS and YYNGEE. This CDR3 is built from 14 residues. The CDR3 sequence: CASSVAGSLETQYF. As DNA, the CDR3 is TGTGCCAGCAGCGTAGCAGGGTCCCTGGAGACCCAGTACTTC.

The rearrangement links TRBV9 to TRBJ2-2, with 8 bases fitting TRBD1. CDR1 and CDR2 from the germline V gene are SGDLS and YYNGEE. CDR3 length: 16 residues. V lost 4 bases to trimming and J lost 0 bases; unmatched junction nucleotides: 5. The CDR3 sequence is CASSPRTGTNTGELFF. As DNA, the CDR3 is TGTGCCAGCAGCCCGCGGACAGGGACGAACACCGGGGAGCTGTTTTTT.

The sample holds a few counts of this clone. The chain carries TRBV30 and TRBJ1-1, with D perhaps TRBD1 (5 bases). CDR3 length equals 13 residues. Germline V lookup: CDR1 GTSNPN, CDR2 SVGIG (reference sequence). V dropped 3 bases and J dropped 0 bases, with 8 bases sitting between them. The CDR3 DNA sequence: TGTGCCTGGAGAAACAGGATGAACACTGAAGCTTTCTTT. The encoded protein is CAWRNRMNTEAFF.

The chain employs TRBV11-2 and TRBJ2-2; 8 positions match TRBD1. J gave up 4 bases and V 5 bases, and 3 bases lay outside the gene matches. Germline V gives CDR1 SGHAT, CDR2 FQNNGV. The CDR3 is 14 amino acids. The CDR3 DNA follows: TGTGCCAGCAGCCTAGGGACAGGCACCGGGGAGCTGTTTTTT. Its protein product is CASSLGTGTGELFF.